The 8 T cell receptor beta chains below all came from one sample that was sequenced in a study. TCRdb independently ran MiXCR on the 5' RACE reads; one entry per CDR3 protein. Of 60,000 to 65,000 distinct CDR3 sequences listed, about 31% are singletons. The sample comprised tumor-infiltrating naive CD4+ T cells sorted from the breast tumor. Noted subset: naive CD4+ T cells, CD4+CD45RA+CD25-. Receptors were obtained from a female donor with breast cancer.

The chain carries TRBV9 and TRBJ1-5; D remains ambiguous. CDR1 is SGDLS, CDR2 YYNGEE, per germline. Trimming left V 2 bases short and J 8 bases short, with 14 bases between. CDR3 length equals 14 residues. Written as DNA, the CDR3 is TGTGCCAGCAGCGTGGGCCCGGTTGAGGAGCCCCAGCATTTT. Translation gives CASSVGPVEEPQHF.

A few counts support this clonotype. The chain uses TRBV6-5 and TRBJ1-1; unclear D gene. Germline CDR1 and CDR2: MNHEY and SVGAGI. Trimming took off 5 bases at V and 3 bases at J, with 13 bases between the two ends. There are 14 residues in the CDR3. This CDR3 is CASSLGRLHTEAFF. The CDR3 DNA follows: TGTGCCAGCAGTCTTGGACGCCTACACACTGAAGCTTTCTTT.

A few counts support this clonotype. The rearrangement joins TRBV4-1 to TRBJ2-1; D gene ambiguous. V dropped 3 bases and J dropped 5 bases, with 2 bases sitting between them. This CDR3 region has 11 residues. CDR1 and CDR2 (germline): MGHRA, YSYEKL. CDR3 sequence: CASSHNNEQFF. The DNA of the CDR3 is TGCGCCAGCAGCCATAACAATGAGCAGTTCTTC.

The rearrangement uses TRBV12-3 or TRBV12-4 and TRBJ1-4; D is unresolved. V was pared by 4 bases and J by 0 bases, with 3 bases between. The CDR3 sequence is 13 residues long. CDR3 DNA: TGTGCCAGCAGTTCGACAACTAATGAAAAACTGTTTTTT. As protein: CASSSTTNEKLFF.

The gene calls are TRBV21-1 and TRBJ2-5; no DNA check was done on the table's D call, TRBD1. TRBV21-1 is tagged as a pseudogene. The length of the CDR3 is 15 residues. Written as DNA, the CDR3 is TGTGCCAGCTCTGGGGGACAGGGGAGGATAGAGACCCAGTACTTC. It yields the protein CASSGGQGRIETQYF.

This clonotype was observed at least ten times. This sequence joins TRBV9 and TRBJ2-7; no clear D. The CDR3 has 15 amino acids. V shed 0 bases and J shed 2 bases, with 12 bases lying between them. The germline CDR1 and CDR2 sequences are SGDLS and YYNGEE. The CDR3 spells CASSVEPSPTYEQYF. The CDR3 DNA sequence: TGTGCCAGCAGCGTAGAGCCATCACCCACCTACGAGCAGTACTTC.

At least ten counts were recorded for this clonotype. The chain combines TRBV6-4 with TRBJ2-1; 8 bases are a match to TRBD2. Trimming at V came to 2 bases and at J to 9 bases, leaving 9 bases not matched to a gene. Germline V gene lookup returns CDR1 MRHNA and CDR2 SNTAGT. The CDR3 contains 15 residues. This chain's CDR3 is CASSDTGGPRSEQFF. Here the CDR3 DNA reads TGTGCCAGCAGTGACACGGGAGGGCCGAGGAGTGAGCAGTTCTTC.

This clonotype has just a few counts. This rearrangement joins TRBV6-1 to TRBJ2-5; 13 nucleotides align to TRBD2. J gave up 4 bases and V 1 base, and 0 bases lay outside the gene matches. From germline, CDR1 is MNHNS and CDR2 SASEGT. The CDR3 has 15 amino acids. The CDR3 DNA sequence: TGTGCCAGCAGTGAAGGACTAGCGGGAGGAGAGACCCAGTACTTC. Its translation is CASSEGLAGGETQYF.